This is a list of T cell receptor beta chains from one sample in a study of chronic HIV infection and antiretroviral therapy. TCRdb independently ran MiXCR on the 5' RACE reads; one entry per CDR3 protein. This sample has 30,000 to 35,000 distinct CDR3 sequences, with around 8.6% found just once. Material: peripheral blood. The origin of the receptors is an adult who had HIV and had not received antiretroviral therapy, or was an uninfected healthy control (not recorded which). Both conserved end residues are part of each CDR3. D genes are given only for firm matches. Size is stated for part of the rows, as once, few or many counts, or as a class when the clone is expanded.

CDR3 DNA: TGTGCCAGCAGTTACAGGCCCCTCTACGAGCAGTACTTC
CDR3 protein: CASSYRPLYEQYF
clone size: many
J gene: TRBJ2-7
V gene: TRBV6-5
D gene: -

CDR3 DNA: TGCAGCGTATCAGCCCCAGACACTTCCACGTATACGCAGTATTTT
CDR3 protein: CSVSAPDTSTYTQYF
clone size: many
J gene: TRBJ2-3
V gene: TRBV29-1
D gene: -

CDR3 DNA: TGTGCCAGCGCCCCGGACAGGCTGAATCCCACTGAAGCTTTCTTT
CDR3 protein: CASAPDRLNPTEAFF
clone size: many
J gene: TRBJ1-1
V gene: TRBV6-5
D gene: TRBD1

CDR3 DNA: TGTGCCAGCAGCTCGTTAGCTTCCGGGACAGGATACACCGGGGAGCTGTTTTTT
CDR3 protein: CASSSLASGTGYTGELFF
clone size: -
J gene: TRBJ2-2
V gene: TRBV11-3
D gene: TRBD1

CDR3 DNA: TGTGCCAGCTCTGGCCGCCCGTATACGCAGTATTTT
CDR3 protein: CASSGRPYTQYF
clone size: many
J gene: TRBJ2-3
V gene: TRBV11-2
D gene: -

CDR3 DNA: TGTGCCAGCAGCCAAGAGACGGTCATCTTTAGCACAGATACGCAGTATTTT
CDR3 protein: CASSQETVIFSTDTQYF
clone size: -
J gene: TRBJ2-3
V gene: TRBV14
D gene: -

CDR3 DNA: TGTGCCAGCAGAATCCAGGGGACAGGCGGGGAGCTGTTTTTT
CDR3 protein: CASRIQGTGGELFF
clone size: -
J gene: TRBJ2-2
V gene: TRBV9
D gene: TRBD1

CDR3 DNA: TGTGCCAGCAGTTCCCTAACCACAGATACGCAGTATTTT
CDR3 protein: CASSSLTTDTQYF
clone size: few
J gene: TRBJ2-3
V gene: TRBV27
D gene: -

CDR3 DNA: TGTGCCAGCAGTCTGGACAGAGCCTACGAGCAGTACTTC
CDR3 protein: CASSLDRAYEQYF
clone size: many
J gene: TRBJ2-7
V gene: TRBV28
D gene: -

CDR3 DNA: TGTGCCAGCAGTTCGGAGACAGCAACTTATGGCTACACCTTC
CDR3 protein: CASSSETATYGYTF
clone size: many
J gene: TRBJ1-2
V gene: TRBV6-5
D gene: -

CDR3 DNA: TGTGCCAGCAGCGTTGGGGCGAATACGAACACTGAAGCTTTCTTT
CDR3 protein: CASSVGANTNTEAFF
clone size: few
J gene: TRBJ1-1
V gene: TRBV9
D gene: -

CDR3 DNA: TGTGCCAGCAGTTTAGGGCGGGGGGTGTACGAGCAGTACTTC
CDR3 protein: CASSLGRGVYEQYF
clone size: many
J gene: TRBJ2-7
V gene: TRBV27
D gene: TRBD2

CDR3 DNA: TGTCGTCTTTTAGGACAGGCTGGGGATACGCAGTATTTT
CDR3 protein: CRLLGQAGDTQYF
clone size: -
J gene: TRBJ2-3
V gene: TRBV21-1
D gene: -

CDR3 DNA: TGTGCCAGCAGCTTAGTGTACAGGGGGGCCTACGAGCAGTACTTC
CDR3 protein: CASSLVYRGAYEQYF
clone size: many
J gene: TRBJ2-7
V gene: TRBV11-2
D gene: TRBD1

CDR3 DNA: TGCGCCAGCAGCCCAGGGGACAGATACTACGAGCAGTACTTC
CDR3 protein: CASSPGDRYYEQYF
clone size: many
J gene: TRBJ2-7
V gene: TRBV4-1
D gene: TRBD1

CDR3 DNA: TGTGCCAGCAGTGAAGATACCGAGTCAAGGTTTTCGCCCCAGCATTTT
CDR3 protein: CASSEDTESRFSPQHF
clone size: many
J gene: TRBJ1-5
V gene: TRBV6-1
D gene: -

CDR3 DNA: TGCAGCGTTGCCCAGGACGGGGGCGTTTGGACTGAAGCTTTCTTT
CDR3 protein: CSVAQDGGVWTEAFF
clone size: many
J gene: TRBJ1-1
V gene: TRBV29-1
D gene: -